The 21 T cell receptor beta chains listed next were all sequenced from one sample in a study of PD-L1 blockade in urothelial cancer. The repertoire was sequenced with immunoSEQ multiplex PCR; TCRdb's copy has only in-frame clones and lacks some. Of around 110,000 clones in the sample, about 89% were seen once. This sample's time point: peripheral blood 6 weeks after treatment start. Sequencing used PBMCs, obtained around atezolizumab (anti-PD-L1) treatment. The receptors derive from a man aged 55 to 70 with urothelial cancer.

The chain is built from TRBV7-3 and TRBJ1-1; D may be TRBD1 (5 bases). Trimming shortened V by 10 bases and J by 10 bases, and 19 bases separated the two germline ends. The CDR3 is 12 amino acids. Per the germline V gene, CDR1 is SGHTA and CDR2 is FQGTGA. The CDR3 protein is CANDEQGRGAFF. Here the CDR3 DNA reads TGTGCCAACGACGAGCAGGGAAGGGGAGCTTTCTTT.

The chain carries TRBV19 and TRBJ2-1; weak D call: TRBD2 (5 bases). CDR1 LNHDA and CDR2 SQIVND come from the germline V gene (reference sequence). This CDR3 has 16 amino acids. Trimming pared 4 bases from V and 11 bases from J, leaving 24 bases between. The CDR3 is CASSSPALEGRMKQFF. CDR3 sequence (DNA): TGTGCCAGTAGTAGCCCGGCCTTGGAAGGGAGAATGAAGCAGTTCTTC.

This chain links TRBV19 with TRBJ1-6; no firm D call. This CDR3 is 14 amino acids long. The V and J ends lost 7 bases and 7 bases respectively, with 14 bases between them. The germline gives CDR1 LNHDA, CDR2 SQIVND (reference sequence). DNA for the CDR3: TGTGCCAGTACCGAGCGGACCGGGAATTCACCCCTCCACTTT. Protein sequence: CASTERTGNSPLHF.

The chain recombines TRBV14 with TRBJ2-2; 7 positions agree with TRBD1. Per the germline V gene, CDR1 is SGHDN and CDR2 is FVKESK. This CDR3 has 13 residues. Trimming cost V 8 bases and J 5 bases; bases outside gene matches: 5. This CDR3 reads CASQFRGTGELFF. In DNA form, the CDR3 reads TGTGCCAGCCAGTTCAGGGGGACCGGGGAGCTGTTTTTT. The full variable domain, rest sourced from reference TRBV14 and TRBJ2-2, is EAGVTQFPSHSVIEKGQTVTLRCDPISGHDNLYWYRRVMGKEIKFLLHFVKESKQDESGMPNNRFLAERTGGTYSTLKVQPAELEDSGVYFCASQFRGTGELFFGEGSRLTVL.

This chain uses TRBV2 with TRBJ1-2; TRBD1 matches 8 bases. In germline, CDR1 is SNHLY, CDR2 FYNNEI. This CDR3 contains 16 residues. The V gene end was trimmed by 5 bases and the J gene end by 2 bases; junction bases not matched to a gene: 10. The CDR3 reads CASSPYSTGGNYGYTF. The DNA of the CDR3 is TGTGCCAGCAGTCCATACAGTACAGGGGGAAACTATGGCTACACCTTC.

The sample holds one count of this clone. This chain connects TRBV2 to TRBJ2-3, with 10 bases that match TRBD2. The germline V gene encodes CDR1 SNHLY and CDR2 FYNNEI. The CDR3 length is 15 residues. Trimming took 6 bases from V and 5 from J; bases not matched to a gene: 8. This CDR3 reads CASRVGLAGVDTQYF. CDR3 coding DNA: TGTGCCAGCAGGGTTGGGCTAGCGGGGGTAGATACGCAGTATTTT.

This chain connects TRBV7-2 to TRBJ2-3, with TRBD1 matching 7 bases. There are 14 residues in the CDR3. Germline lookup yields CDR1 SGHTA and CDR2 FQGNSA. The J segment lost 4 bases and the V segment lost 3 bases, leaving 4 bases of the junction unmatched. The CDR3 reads CASSLTGMADTQYF. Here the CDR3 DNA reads TGTGCCAGCAGCTTGACAGGGATGGCAGATACGCAGTATTTT.

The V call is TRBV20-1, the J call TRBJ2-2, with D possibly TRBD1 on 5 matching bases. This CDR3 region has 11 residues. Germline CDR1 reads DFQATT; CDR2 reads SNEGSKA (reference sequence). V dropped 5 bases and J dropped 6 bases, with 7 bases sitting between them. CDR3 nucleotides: TGCAGTGCTCAAGGGGCCGGGGAGCTGTTTTTT. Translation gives CSAQGAGELFF.

CDR3: CASSHRGTFEAFF. The DNA of the CDR3 is TGCGCCAGCAGCCACCGCGGGACGTTTGAAGCTTTCTTT. This chain uses TRBV4-1 with TRBJ1-1; D possibly corresponds to TRBD1 (5 bases). The CDR3 consists of 13 residues. CDR1 is MGHRA and CDR2 is YSYEKL in the germline V gene. Trimming stripped 3 bases from V and 7 bases from J, with 12 bases between.

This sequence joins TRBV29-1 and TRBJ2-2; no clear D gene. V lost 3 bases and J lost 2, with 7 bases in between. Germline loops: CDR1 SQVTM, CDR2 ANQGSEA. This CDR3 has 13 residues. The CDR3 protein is CSVDGGNTGELFF. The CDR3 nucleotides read TGCAGCGTTGACGGCGGCAACACCGGGGAGCTGTTTTTT.

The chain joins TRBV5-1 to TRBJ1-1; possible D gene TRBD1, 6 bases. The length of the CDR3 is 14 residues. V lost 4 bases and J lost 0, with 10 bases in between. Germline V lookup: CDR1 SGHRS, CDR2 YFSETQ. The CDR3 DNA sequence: TGCGCCAGCAGCCCGACAGGAGTGAACACTGAAGCTTTCTTT. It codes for CASSPTGVNTEAFF. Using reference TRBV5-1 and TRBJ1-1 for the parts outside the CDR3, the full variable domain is KAGVTQTPRYLIKTRGQQVTLSCSPISGHRSVSWYQQTPGQGLQFLFEYFSETQRNKGNFPGRFSGRQFSNSRSEMNVSTLELGDSALYLCASSPTGVNTEAFFGQGTRLTVV.

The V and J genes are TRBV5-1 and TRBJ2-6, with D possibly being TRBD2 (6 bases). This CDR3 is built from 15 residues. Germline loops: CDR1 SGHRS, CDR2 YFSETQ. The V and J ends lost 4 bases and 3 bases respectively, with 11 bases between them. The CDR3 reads CASSPRGGGANVLTF. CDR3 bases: TGCGCCAGCAGCCCAAGGGGAGGTGGGGCCAACGTCCTGACTTTC.

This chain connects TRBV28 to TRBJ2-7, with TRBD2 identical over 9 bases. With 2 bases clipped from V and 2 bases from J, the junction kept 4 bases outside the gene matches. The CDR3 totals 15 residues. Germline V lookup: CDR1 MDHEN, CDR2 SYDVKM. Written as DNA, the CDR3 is TGTGCCAGCAGTTTAGGACAGCGGGGGGCCTACGAGCAGTACTTC. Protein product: CASSLGQRGAYEQYF. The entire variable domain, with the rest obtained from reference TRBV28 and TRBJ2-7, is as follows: DVKVTQSSRYLVKRTGEKVFLECVQDMDHENMFWYRQDPGLGLRLIYFSYDVKMKEKGDIPEGYSVSREKKERFSLILESASTNQTSMYLCASSLGQRGAYEQYFGPGTRLTVT.

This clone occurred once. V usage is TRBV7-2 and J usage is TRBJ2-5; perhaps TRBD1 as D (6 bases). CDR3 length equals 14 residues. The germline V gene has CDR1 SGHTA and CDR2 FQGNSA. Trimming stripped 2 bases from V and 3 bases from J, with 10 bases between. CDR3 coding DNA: TGTGCCAGCAGCTTAAAGCGACAGGAAGAGACCCAGTACTTC. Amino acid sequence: CASSLKRQEETQYF.

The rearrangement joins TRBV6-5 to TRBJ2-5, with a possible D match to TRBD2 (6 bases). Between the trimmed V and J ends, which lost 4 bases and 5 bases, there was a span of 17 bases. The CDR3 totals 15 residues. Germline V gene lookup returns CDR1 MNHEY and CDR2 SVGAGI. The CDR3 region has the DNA TGTGCCAGCAGTTCCTTGACGGGAGCTTTGGAGACCCAGTACTTC. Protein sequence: CASSSLTGALETQYF.

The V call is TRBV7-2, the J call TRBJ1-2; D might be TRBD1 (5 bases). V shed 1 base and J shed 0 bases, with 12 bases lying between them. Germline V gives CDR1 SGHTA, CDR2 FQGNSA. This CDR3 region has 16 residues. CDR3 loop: CASSLGAGLANYGYTF. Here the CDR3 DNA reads TGTGCCAGCAGCTTAGGGGCGGGACTGGCTAACTATGGCTACACCTTC. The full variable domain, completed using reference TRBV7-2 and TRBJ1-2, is GAGVSQSPSNKVTEKGKDVELRCDPISGHTALYWYRQSLGQGLEFLIYFQGNSAPDKSGLPSDRFSAERTGGSVSTLTIQRTQQEDSAVYLCASSLGAGLANYGYTFGSGTRLTVV.

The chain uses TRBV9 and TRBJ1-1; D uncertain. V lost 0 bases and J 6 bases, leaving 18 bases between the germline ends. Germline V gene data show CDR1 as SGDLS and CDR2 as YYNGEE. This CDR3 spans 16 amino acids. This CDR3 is CASSVATDPIFSEAFF. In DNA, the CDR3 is TGTGCCAGCAGCGTAGCTACAGACCCTATCTTCTCTGAAGCTTTCTTT.

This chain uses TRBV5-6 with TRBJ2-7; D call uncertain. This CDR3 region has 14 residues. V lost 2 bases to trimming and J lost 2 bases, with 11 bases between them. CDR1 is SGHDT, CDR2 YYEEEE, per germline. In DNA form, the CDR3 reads TGTGCCAGCAGCTTCTGGAGCCTAACCTACGAGCAGTACTTC. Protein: CASSFWSLTYEQYF.

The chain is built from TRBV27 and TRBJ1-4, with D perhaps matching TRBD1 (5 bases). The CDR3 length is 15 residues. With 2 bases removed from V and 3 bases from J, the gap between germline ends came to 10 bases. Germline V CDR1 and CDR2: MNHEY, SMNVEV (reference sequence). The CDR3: CASSLHGAPNEKLFF. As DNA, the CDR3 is TGTGCCAGCAGTTTACATGGGGCACCTAATGAAAAACTGTTTTTT.

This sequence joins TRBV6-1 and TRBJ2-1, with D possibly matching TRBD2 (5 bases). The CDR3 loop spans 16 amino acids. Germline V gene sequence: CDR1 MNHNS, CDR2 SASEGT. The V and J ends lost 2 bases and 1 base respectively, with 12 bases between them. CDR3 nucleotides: TGTGCCAGCAGTGAACCCGAACGGAGGTCCTACAATGAGCAGTTCTTC. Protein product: CASSEPERRSYNEQFF.

This chain's CDR3 is CASTPTGGRSYNEQFF. CDR3 in DNA: TGTGCCAGCACCCCCACAGGGGGGAGGTCCTACAATGAGCAGTTCTTC. The V call is TRBV28, the J call TRBJ2-1; 8 bases line up with TRBD1. This CDR3 has 16 amino acids. The germline V gene has CDR1 MDHEN and CDR2 SYDVKM. V shed 7 bases, J shed 1 base, and the junction held 9 bases outside the gene matches.